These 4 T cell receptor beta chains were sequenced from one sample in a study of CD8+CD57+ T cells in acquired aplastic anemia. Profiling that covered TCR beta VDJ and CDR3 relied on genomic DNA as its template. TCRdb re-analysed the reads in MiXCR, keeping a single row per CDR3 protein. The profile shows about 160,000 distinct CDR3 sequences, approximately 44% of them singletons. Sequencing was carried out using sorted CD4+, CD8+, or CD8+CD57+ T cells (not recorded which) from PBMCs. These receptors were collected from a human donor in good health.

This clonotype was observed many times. CDR3 sequence: CASSPPPRDPGGTEAFF. Here the CDR3 DNA reads TGTGCCAGCAGCCCTCCTCCACGGGACCCGGGGGGCACTGAAGCTTTCTTT. The V call is TRBV7-3, the J call TRBJ1-1; D possibly corresponds to TRBD1 (5 bases). The CDR3 sequence is 17 residues long. CDR1 is SGHTA and CDR2 is FQGTGA in the germline V gene. Between the trimmed V and J ends, which lost 5 bases and 4 bases, there was a span of 23 bases.

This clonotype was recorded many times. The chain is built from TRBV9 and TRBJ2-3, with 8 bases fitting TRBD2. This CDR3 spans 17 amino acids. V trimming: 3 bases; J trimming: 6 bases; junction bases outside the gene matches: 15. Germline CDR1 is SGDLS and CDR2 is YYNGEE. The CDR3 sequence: CASSGAASAGGLDTQYF. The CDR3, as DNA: TGTGCCAGCAGCGGGGCTGCATCGGCGGGGGGCCTGGATACGCAGTATTTT.

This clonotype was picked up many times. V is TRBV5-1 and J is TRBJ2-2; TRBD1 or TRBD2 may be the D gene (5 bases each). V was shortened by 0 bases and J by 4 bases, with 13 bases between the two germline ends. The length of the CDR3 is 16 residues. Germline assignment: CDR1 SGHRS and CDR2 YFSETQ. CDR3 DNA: TGCGCCAGCAGCTTGGGGGACCTAGGGGCCACCGGGGAGCTGTTTTTT. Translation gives CASSLGDLGATGELFF.

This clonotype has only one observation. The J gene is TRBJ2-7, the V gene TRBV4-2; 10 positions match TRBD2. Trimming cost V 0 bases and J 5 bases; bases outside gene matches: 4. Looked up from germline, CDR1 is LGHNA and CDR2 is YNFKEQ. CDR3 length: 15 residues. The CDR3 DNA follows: TGTGCCAGCAGCCAAGATGGGCTAGCGGGAGACGAGCAGTACTTC. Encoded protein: CASSQDGLAGDEQYF.